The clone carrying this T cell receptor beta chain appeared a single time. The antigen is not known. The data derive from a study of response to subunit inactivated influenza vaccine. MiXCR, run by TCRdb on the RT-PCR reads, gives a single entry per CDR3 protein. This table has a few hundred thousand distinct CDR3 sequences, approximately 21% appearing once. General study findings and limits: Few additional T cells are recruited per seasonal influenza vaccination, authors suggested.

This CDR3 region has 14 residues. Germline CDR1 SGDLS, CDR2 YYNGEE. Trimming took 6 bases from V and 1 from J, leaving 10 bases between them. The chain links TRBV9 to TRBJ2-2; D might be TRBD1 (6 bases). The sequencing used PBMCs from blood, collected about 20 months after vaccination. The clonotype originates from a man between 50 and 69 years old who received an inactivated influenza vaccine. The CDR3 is CASMVGQNTGELFF. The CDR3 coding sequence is TGTGCCAGCATGGTGGGACAGAACACCGGGGAGCTGTTTTTT.